Listed here are 14 T cell receptor beta chains from one sample, sequenced in a study of OX40 agonist ivuxolimab in advanced cancers. Repertoires were generated with immunoSEQ multiplex PCR, while TCRdb's copy carries only in-frame clones and drops some. The sample carries more than 55,000 clones, roughly nine tenths recorded once. The input for sequencing was CD4+ or CD8+ T cells sorted from blood, taken in a trial of the OX40 agonist ivuxolimab. These receptors all stem from an adult with an advanced solid tumor such as melanoma, head and neck, liver or kidney cancer.

The chain recombines TRBV27 with TRBJ1-1; no definite D call. In germline, CDR1 is MNHEY, CDR2 SMNVEV (reference sequence). The CDR3 has 14 amino acids. V was pared by 4 bases and J by 0 bases, with 9 bases between. This CDR3 is CASSWSQMNTEAFF. Here the CDR3 DNA reads TGTGCCAGCAGTTGGTCACAGATGAACACTGAAGCTTTCTTT.

The chain has TRBV7-2 and TRBJ2-7, with D perhaps matching TRBD2 (5 bases). The CDR3 contains 15 residues. V was cut by 1 base and J by 0 bases, with 10 bases left in between. Germline V lookup: CDR1 SGHTA, CDR2 FQGNSA. CDR3 in DNA: TGTGCCAGCAGCTTAGGGACTGCAAGCTCCTACGAGCAGTACTTC. Translated: CASSLGTASSYEQYF.

The CDR3 nucleotides are TGCGCCAGCGCGGTTGCGGGGGGCGGGACAGATACGCAGTATTTT. Amino acid sequence: CASAVAGGGTDTQYF. This chain uses TRBV5-1 with TRBJ2-3; 8 nucleotides match TRBD2. The V gene's germline CDR1 is SGHRS and CDR2 YFSETQ. This CDR3 is 15 amino acids long. J was trimmed by 3 bases and V by 7 bases; bases with no gene match: 10.

V and J are TRBV6-6 and TRBJ2-3; D call uncertain. This CDR3 has 16 residues. The ends were cut back, 2 bases at V and 0 bases at J, with 12 bases in the middle. The germline CDR1 and CDR2 sequences are MNHNY and SVGAGI (reference sequence). The CDR3 spells CASSYPTITSTDTQYF. The CDR3, as DNA: TGTGCCAGCAGTTACCCGACCATAACTAGCACAGATACGCAGTATTTT.

This chain uses TRBV14 with TRBJ2-1; TRBD1 agrees at 10 bases. With 3 bases clipped from V and 8 bases from J, the junction kept 7 bases outside the gene matches. Germline V gene data show CDR1 as SGHDN and CDR2 as FVKESK. The length of the CDR3 is 15 residues. The CDR3 here is CASSQRQGATYEQFF. The CDR3 DNA sequence: TGTGCCAGCAGCCAGCGACAGGGGGCGACCTATGAGCAGTTCTTC. The variable domain in full, completed from reference TRBV14 and TRBJ2-1, reads EAGVTQFPSHSVIEKGQTVTLRCDPISGHDNLYWYRRVMGKEIKFLLHFVKESKQDESGMPNNRFLAERTGGTYSTLKVQPAELEDSGVYFCASSQRQGATYEQFFGPGTRLTVL.

The genes are TRBV19 and TRBJ1-5; D is possibly TRBD1 (5 bases). Per the germline V gene, CDR1 is LNHDA and CDR2 is SQIVND (reference sequence). This CDR3 contains 14 residues. The V end was cut by 7 bases, the J end by 7 bases, with 17 bases between. CDR3 residues: CASTPGGDYQPQHF. The CDR3 DNA reads TGTGCCAGTACCCCAGGAGGGGATTACCAGCCCCAGCATTTT.

This chain connects TRBV6-6 to TRBJ1-1; no reliable D call. The germline V and J ends were trimmed by 0 bases and 0 bases, with 8 bases remaining between them. This CDR3 contains 15 residues. Germline V gives CDR1 MNHNY, CDR2 SVGAGI (reference sequence). CDR3 residues: CASSYSNRMNTEAFF. Written as DNA, the CDR3 is TGTGCCAGCAGTTACTCCAACAGAATGAACACTGAAGCTTTCTTT.

This chain joins TRBV5-4 and TRBJ2-7; D is ambiguous. Germline V gives CDR1 SGHNT, CDR2 YYREEE (reference sequence). This CDR3 contains 13 residues. V lost 4 bases and J lost 4, with 12 bases in between. CDR3 bases: TGTGCCAGCAGCCCCCGGCAACCGTACGAGCAGTACTTC. Translated: CASSPRQPYEQYF.

V and J are TRBV5-6 and TRBJ2-5; the D gene is possibly TRBD2 (6 bases). This CDR3 is built from 13 residues. CDR1 and CDR2 from the germline V gene are SGHDT and YYEEEE. V was trimmed by 2 bases and J by 5 bases, leaving 10 bases between them. The CDR3 sequence: CASSLGGTETQYF. For the CDR3, the DNA is TGTGCCAGCAGCTTAGGAGGGACGGAGACCCAGTACTTC.

This clone was counted a single time. This chain joins TRBV5-4 and TRBJ2-7; tentative D call: TRBD1 (5 bases). Germline V CDR1 and CDR2: SGHNT, YYREEE (reference sequence). V was shortened by 4 bases and J by 7 bases, with 12 bases between the two germline ends. The CDR3 has 12 residues. DNA of the CDR3: TGTGCCAGCAGCAGCAGGGCCGGGGAGCAGTACTTC. It specifies CASSSRAGEQYF.

The CDR3 DNA reads TGCGCCAGCAGCAGGGACACTTCAAACACTGAAGCTTTCTTT. Encoded protein: CASSRDTSNTEAFF. This chain joins TRBV5-1 and TRBJ1-1; the D gene is possibly TRBD1 (6 bases). Trimming pared 4 bases from V and 2 bases from J, leaving 12 bases between. The germline V gene encodes CDR1 SGHRS and CDR2 YFSETQ. CDR3 size: 14 residues. The variable domain in full, with the rest retrieved from reference TRBV5-1 and TRBJ1-1, is KAGVTQTPRYLIKTRGQQVTLSCSPISGHRSVSWYQQTPGQGLQFLFEYFSETQRNKGNFPGRFSGRQFSNSRSEMNVSTLELGDSALYLCASSRDTSNTEAFFGQGTRLTVV.

The chain uses TRBV4-3 and TRBJ2-3; D gene ambiguous. Germline CDR1 and CDR2: LGHNA and YSLEER. The germline V and J ends were trimmed by 1 base and 2 bases, with 4 bases remaining between them. The length of the CDR3 is 13 residues. This CDR3 is CASSQVPTDTQYF. CDR3 coding DNA: TGCGCCAGCAGCCAAGTCCCCACAGATACGCAGTATTTT.

The chain carries TRBV9 and TRBJ1-3; 10 bases fit TRBD1. Trimming took 3 bases from V and 0 from J; bases not matched to a gene: 12. The germline V gene has CDR1 SGDLS and CDR2 YYNGEE. This CDR3 is 19 amino acids long. CDR3 in amino acids: CASSADPGQGKLSGNTIYF. CDR3 nucleotide sequence: TGTGCCAGCAGCGCTGATCCGGGACAGGGGAAACTCTCTGGAAACACCATATATTTT.

The chain has TRBV6-6 and TRBJ2-2, with D unclear. The CDR3 is made up of 14 amino acids. Germline V gene lookup returns CDR1 MNHNY and CDR2 SVGAGI (reference sequence). V was cut by 6 bases and J by 2 bases, with 10 bases left in between. The CDR3 DNA follows: TGTGCCAGCAGCCGCACAGCAAACACCGGGGAGCTGTTTTTT. Encoded protein: CASSRTANTGELFF.